Below are 27 T cell receptor beta chains sequenced from a single sample in a study of blood T cells in healthy people across ages. A second 7 to 11 cycle PCR used barcoded and J-beta primers. TCRdb re-called the 5' RACE reads through MiXCR, storing one row per CDR3 protein. The data hold approximately 1.5 million distinct CDR3 sequences, with approximately 42% observed a single time. The material sequenced was blood. The receptors originated from a woman aged 18-29 years in good health.

The chain employs TRBV7-9 and TRBJ1-4, with 8 nucleotides matching TRBD1. The CDR3 runs to 15 residues. From germline, CDR1 is SEHNR and CDR2 FQNEAQ (reference sequence). Germline trimming cut 5 bases from V and 5 bases from J; bases unmatched to any gene: 7. For the CDR3, the DNA is TGTGCCAGCAGCCTCGACGGGACAGGCAATGAAAAACTGTTTTTT. This gives the protein CASSLDGTGNEKLFF.

The chain employs TRBV12-3 or TRBV12-4 and TRBJ2-7; 15 bases agree with TRBD2. The CDR3 runs 15 residues. The V segment lost 2 bases and the J segment 12 bases; nucleotides outside the gene matches: 8. The CDR3 nucleotides read TGTGCCAGCAGTTTAAAGGGGACTAGCGGGAGGTCCACGTACTTC. Translated: CASSLKGTSGRSTYF.

This chain uses TRBV10-3 with TRBJ2-1; 11 positions match TRBD2. The germline CDR1 and CDR2 sequences are ENHRY and SYGVKD. J was trimmed by 7 bases and V by 7 bases; bases with no gene match: 12. This CDR3 region has 16 residues. The CDR3 DNA reads as TGTGCCATCACTGTTCTGATGACTAGCGGGAAAAATGAGCAGTTCTTC. It codes for CAITVLMTSGKNEQFF.

This clonotype was observed a few times. The J gene is TRBJ1-5, the V gene TRBV20-1; D is ambiguous. The V gene lost 6 bases and the J gene lost 7 bases, with 7 bases spanning the gap. The CDR3 sequence is 10 residues long. CDR1 and CDR2 from the germline V gene are DFQATT and SNEGSKA (reference sequence). The CDR3 DNA reads TGCAGTGCGGCGGCCCAGCCCCAGCATTTT. Translating gives CSAAAQPQHF.

The V and J genes are TRBV20-1 and TRBJ2-4; D is ambiguous. The V gene lost 1 base and the J gene lost 0 bases, with 10 bases spanning the gap. The germline gives CDR1 DFQATT, CDR2 SNEGSKA (reference sequence). The CDR3 spans 15 residues. The CDR3 nucleotides are TGCAGTGCTAGAGGGCGGATCCTAGCCAAAAACATTCAGTACTTC. Protein product: CSARGRILAKNIQYF.

This clonotype occurred a few times. The V gene is TRBV10-3, the J gene TRBJ2-1; 11 bases map to TRBD2. CDR1 is ENHRY, CDR2 SYGVKD, per germline. V was pared by 1 base and J by 7 bases, with 6 bases of the junction left unmatched. The CDR3 has 16 residues. The CDR3 coding sequence is TGTGCCATCAGTGAGTGGATAGCGGGGGGGCCGAATGAGCAGTTCTTC. Protein: CAISEWIAGGPNEQFF.

This clonotype was seen many times. The chain employs TRBV20-1 and TRBJ1-2; no clear D gene. The V and J ends lost 7 bases and 0 bases respectively, with 12 bases between them. CDR1 is DFQATT, CDR2 SNEGSKA, per germline (reference sequence). This CDR3 comprises 13 residues. For the CDR3, the DNA is TGCAGTGTTCACGGAAAGACTAACTATGGCTACACCTTC. This sequence encodes CSVHGKTNYGYTF.

The chain is built from TRBV5-1 and TRBJ2-1; the D gene is possibly TRBD1 (6 bases). The CDR3 length is 14 residues. Trimming shortened V by 8 bases and J by 8 bases, and 20 bases separated the two germline ends. Germline V CDR1 and CDR2: SGHRS, YFSETQ. CDR3 amino acids: CASGEGGPGYEQFF. In DNA form, the CDR3 reads TGCGCCAGTGGTGAAGGGGGTCCGGGATATGAGCAGTTCTTC.

The chain links TRBV7-2 to TRBJ2-3, with D maybe TRBD2 (6 bases). The CDR3 is 16 residues long. From germline, CDR1 is SGHTA and CDR2 FQGNSA. The ends were cut back, 1 base at V and 2 bases at J, with 13 bases in the middle. The CDR3 region has the DNA TGTGCCAGCAGCTTAGTCGGGAGCGGTGTCACAGATACGCAGTATTTT. As protein: CASSLVGSGVTDTQYF.

The rearrangement joins TRBV5-8 to TRBJ1-2, with D unclear. The CDR3 has 15 amino acids. Deletions cut 0 bases from V and 2 bases from J, with 11 bases between. CDR1 and CDR2 (germline): SGHTS, YDEGEE. DNA of the CDR3: TGTGCCAGCAGCTTGGGGCAGAGACTAAACTATGGCTACACCTTC. The encoded protein is CASSLGQRLNYGYTF.

V and J are TRBV20-1 and TRBJ2-1; a weak D match, TRBD2 (7 bases). V dropped 4 bases and J dropped 8 bases, with 18 bases sitting between them. Germline loops: CDR1 DFQATT, CDR2 SNEGSKA (reference sequence). The CDR3 covers 14 residues. Here the CDR3 DNA reads TGCAGTGCTATTAGGGGGGGGCGGTCCGATGAGCAGTTCTTC. Protein product: CSAIRGGRSDEQFF.

This clonotype was picked up a small number of times. V and J are TRBV25-1 and TRBJ2-5, with TRBD2 identical over 7 bases. The J segment lost 5 bases and the V segment lost 2 bases, leaving 8 bases of the junction unmatched. The length of the CDR3 is 15 residues. Germline assignment: CDR1 MGHDK and CDR2 SYGVNS. The DNA for the CDR3 is TGTGCCAGCAGTGAACTAGCGGAATTCCAGGAGACCCAGTACTTC. Translating it yields CASSELAEFQETQYF.

This clonotype was found a few times. This sequence joins TRBV4-2 and TRBJ2-3; a possible D gene is TRBD1 (5 bases). The V gene's germline CDR1 is LGHNA and CDR2 YNFKEQ. The CDR3 spans 15 residues. V dropped 1 base and J dropped 0 bases, with 8 bases sitting between them. The CDR3, as DNA: TGTGCCAGCAGCCAAGGACAGCCTAGCACAGATACGCAGTATTTT. This gives the protein CASSQGQPSTDTQYF.

V gene TRBV2 combines with J gene TRBJ2-5, with D perhaps TRBD1 or TRBD2 (5 bases each). The CDR3 has 13 amino acids. CDR1 is SNHLY and CDR2 is FYNNEI in the germline V gene. The germline V and J ends were trimmed by 4 bases and 11 bases, with 17 bases remaining between them. The CDR3 region is CASSGDGLNEQYF. The CDR3, as DNA: TGTGCCAGCAGTGGGGACGGTCTCAATGAGCAGTACTTC.

This clonotype was seen repeatedly, ten times or more. The gene calls are TRBV20-1 and TRBJ1-6, with D maybe TRBD1 (6 bases). Per the germline V gene, CDR1 is DFQATT and CDR2 is SNEGSKA (reference sequence). The length of the CDR3 is 14 residues. Trimming left V 1 base short and J 5 bases short, with 9 bases between. CDR3: CSARGTVDNSPLHF. For the CDR3, the DNA is TGCAGTGCTAGAGGGACAGTGGATAATTCACCCCTCCACTTT.

This clonotype was detected a few times. CDR3: CASSQGGGLSGYTF. The CDR3 DNA reads TGTGCCAGCAGCCAAGGAGGGGGCCTCTCGGGCTACACCTTC. This chain joins TRBV3-1 and TRBJ1-2, with 7 bases that match TRBD1. The germline V gene encodes CDR1 LGHDT and CDR2 YNNKEL (reference sequence). Losses at the gene ends were 1 base for V and 8 bases for J; bases not matched to a gene: 7. The CDR3 is 14 residues long.

This chain uses TRBV5-1 with TRBJ1-1, with 8 positions matching TRBD1. The V and J ends lost 1 base and 10 bases, in that order; junction bases with no gene match: 6. The CDR3 covers 13 residues. Germline CDR1 and CDR2: SGHRS and YFSETQ. CDR3 loop: CASSLTEGQGAFF. In nucleotides, the CDR3 is TGCGCCAGCAGCTTGACAGAAGGACAGGGAGCTTTCTTT.

With respect to this clonotype: Given a much more abundant clone one base away, this may be a read error. This chain uses TRBV12-3 or TRBV12-4 with TRBJ2-3, with a possible D match to TRBD2 (6 bases). The CDR3 totals 15 residues. Written as DNA, the CDR3 is TGTGCCAGCAGTTTAGGAAGAACTAGCACAGATGCGCAGTATTTT. Residues: CASSLGRTSTDAQYF.

This clonotype was seen only a few times. V usage is TRBV7-2 and J usage is TRBJ2-3; the D is unclear. The V end was cut by 1 base, the J end by 1 base, with 9 bases between. Germline V lookup: CDR1 SGHTA, CDR2 FQGNSA. This CDR3 contains 15 residues. The chain's CDR3 is CASSLGNWGTDTQYF. The CDR3 DNA reads as TGTGCCAGCAGCTTAGGCAACTGGGGCACAGATACGCAGTATTTT. The whole variable domain, remainder taken from reference TRBV7-2 and TRBJ2-3, is GAGVSQSPSNKVTEKGKDVELRCDPISGHTALYWYRQSLGQGLEFLIYFQGNSAPDKSGLPSDRFSAERTGGSVSTLTIQRTQQEDSAVYLCASSLGNWGTDTQYFGPGTRLTVL.

The chain combines TRBV6-6 with TRBJ1-1; maybe TRBD1 (5 bases). The V and J ends lost 5 bases and 6 bases respectively, with 13 bases between them. Germline assignment: CDR1 MNHNY and CDR2 SVGAGI (reference sequence). The CDR3 length is 13 residues. The chain's CDR3 is CASSDGGDSEAFF. Here the CDR3 DNA reads TGTGCCAGCAGTGACGGCGGGGACTCTGAAGCTTTCTTT.

This clonotype was picked up a small number of times. The chain combines TRBV27 with TRBJ2-3; D is possibly TRBD2 (6 bases). Germline CDR1 MNHEY, CDR2 SMNVEV (reference sequence). The CDR3 runs 16 residues. Trimming pared 6 bases from V and 1 base from J, leaving 17 bases between. The CDR3 region is CASRPRSGLRTDTQYF. Here the CDR3 DNA reads TGTGCCAGCAGGCCAAGATCGGGACTCCGCACAGATACGCAGTATTTT.

This chain connects TRBV10-3 to TRBJ2-7, with TRBD1 matching 9 bases. There are 14 residues in the CDR3. V gave up 6 bases and J gave up 2 bases; unmatched junction bases: 5. Germline CDR1 and CDR2: ENHRY and SYGVKD. The CDR3, as DNA: TGTGCCATCAGCAGGAGACAGGGGGCCTACGAGCAGTACTTC. Translating gives CAISRRQGAYEQYF.

This clonotype was observed a handful of times. The chain joins TRBV6-2 or TRBV6-3 to TRBJ2-1, with D tentatively TRBD1 (6 bases). V was cut by 4 bases and J by 6 bases, with 13 bases left in between. Germline V gene lookup returns CDR1 MNHEY and CDR2 SVGEGT. This CDR3 contains 14 residues. The CDR3 DNA sequence: TGTGCCAGCAGTTGGGGGCACGGTGCCAATGAGCAGTTCTTC. This encodes CASSWGHGANEQFF.

This clonotype appeared a few times. The rearrangement uses TRBV4-1 and TRBJ1-2; D possibly corresponds to TRBD1 (5 bases). Germline CDR1 and CDR2: MGHRA and YSYEKL. The CDR3 contains 16 residues. V lost 0 bases and J lost 5, with 16 bases in between. The CDR3 reads CASSQDRGLGEYGYTF. The DNA for the CDR3 is TGCGCCAGCAGCCAAGATAGGGGATTGGGGGAGTATGGCTACACCTTC.

This clonotype was seen more than once but under ten times. The gene calls are TRBV20-1 and TRBJ1-2; D may be TRBD1 (5 bases). V dropped 4 bases and J dropped 7 bases, with 16 bases sitting between them. The CDR3 extends over 13 amino acids. Germline V gene lookup returns CDR1 DFQATT and CDR2 SNEGSKA (reference sequence). This chain's CDR3 is CSAIRPGVCGYTF. The CDR3, as DNA: TGCAGTGCTATAAGGCCGGGGGTCTGTGGCTACACCTTC.

The DNA of the CDR3 is TGTGCCAGCGGCCCATACTCGACAGGGGGCGCCTACAATGAGCAGTTCTTC. Amino acids: CASGPYSTGGAYNEQFF. The chain couples TRBV3-1 to TRBJ2-1; 10 bases map to TRBD1. The CDR3 is made up of 17 amino acids. From germline, CDR1 is LGHDT and CDR2 YNNKEL (reference sequence). V dropped 8 bases and J dropped 2; count of bases not matched to a gene: 12.

In its sample, this clonotype was seen a few times. The V gene is TRBV20-1, the J gene TRBJ1-2; D remains unclear. Trimming took off 7 bases at V and 6 bases at J, with 24 bases between the two ends. Germline V gene sequence: CDR1 DFQATT, CDR2 SNEGSKA (reference sequence). This CDR3 contains 15 residues. The chain's CDR3 is CSGTGRATTGHGYTF. DNA of the CDR3: TGCAGTGGGACGGGAAGGGCTACTACTGGGCATGGCTACACCTTC.